Presented here are 25 T cell receptor beta chains from one specimen sequenced in a study of a mutant IDH1 vaccine in newly diagnosed glioma. Time point indicated: week 23, last vaccination. Each dose of the vaccine consisted of 300 ug of mutant IDH1 20-mer peptide, with topical imiquimod. These receptors lack a known antigen. Measured with immunoSEQ multiplex PCR; TCRdb has only the in-frame clones, and not every one. The table includes about 65,000 clones, roughly 85% detected once. This sample comprised PBMCs, obtained from a glioma patient whose treatment included an IDH1 peptide vaccine. The receptors derive from a young man with glioma.

The V gene is TRBV5-1, the J gene TRBJ1-1, with unresolved D. The V and J ends lost 3 bases and 3 bases respectively, with 6 bases between them. Germline lookup yields CDR1 SGHRS and CDR2 YFSETQ. This CDR3 is 12 amino acids long. The CDR3 region has the DNA TGCGCCAGCAGCTCGGCTTACACTGAAGCTTTCTTT. Its protein product is CASSSAYTEAFF.

The chain carries TRBV6-1 and TRBJ2-3; D may be TRBD2 (6 bases). Germline loops: CDR1 MNHNS, CDR2 SASEGT. CDR3 size: 14 residues. V was clipped by 2 bases and J by 12 bases, with 18 bases between them. The CDR3 here is CASSEFLTPSVQYF. CDR3 nucleotide sequence: TGTGCCAGCAGTGAATTTTTGACTCCTAGCGTACAGTATTTT.

This clone was picked up a small number of times. The gene calls are TRBV27 and TRBJ1-1, with D tentatively TRBD1 (5 bases). Germline CDR1 reads MNHEY; CDR2 reads SMNVEV (reference sequence). V shed 2 bases and J shed 3 bases, with 13 bases lying between them. CDR3 size: 15 residues. The CDR3 nucleotides are TGTGCCAGCAGTTTAACCAGGGCGGGGGACACTGAAGCTTTCTTT. This codes for CASSLTRAGDTEAFF.

This clone was found once. This chain connects TRBV7-2 to TRBJ2-3; no clear D. V lost 1 base to trimming and J lost 2 bases, with 10 bases between them. CDR3 length equals 15 residues. Germline CDR1 is SGHTA and CDR2 is FQGNSA. The DNA for the CDR3 is TGTGCCAGCAGCTTAGGAATCGGGTACACAGATACGCAGTATTTT. Encoded protein: CASSLGIGYTDTQYF.

The gene calls are TRBV18 and TRBJ2-7; tentatively, D is TRBD1 or TRBD2 (5 bases each). V was pared by 6 bases and J by 0 bases, with 18 bases between. Germline V gene lookup returns CDR1 KGHSH and CDR2 LQKENI. The CDR3 sequence is 16 residues long. CDR3 in DNA: TGTGCCAGCTCCGTAATGGGGACGGGGATCTCCTACGAGCAGTACTTC. It is translated as CASSVMGTGISYEQYF.

The CDR3 reads CASSSRDRVGEKLFF. As DNA, the CDR3 is TGCGCCAGCAGCTCCCGAGACAGGGTCGGTGAAAAACTGTTTTTT. The chain couples TRBV4-1 to TRBJ1-4; 7 nucleotides align to TRBD1. V lost 5 bases to trimming and J lost 7 bases; unmatched junction nucleotides: 10. The CDR3 contains 15 residues. Germline loops: CDR1 MGHRA, CDR2 YSYEKL.

The chain uses TRBV29-1 and TRBJ2-3, with D possibly being TRBD1 or TRBD2 (7 bases each). Germline V gene sequence: CDR1 SQVTM, CDR2 ANQGSEA. This CDR3 is 13 amino acids long. Trimming shortened V by 5 bases and J by 2 bases, and 11 bases separated the two germline ends. This CDR3 is CSVSGTDTDTQYF. The DNA of the CDR3 is TGCAGCGTTAGCGGGACAGACACAGATACGCAGTATTTT.

The V call is TRBV18, the J call TRBJ2-1; 12 bases are a match to TRBD2. CDR3 length: 14 amino acids. Trimming took 6 bases from V and 6 from J; bases not matched to a gene: 3. CDR1 is KGHSH and CDR2 is LQKENI in the germline V gene. CDR3 loop: CASSRTSGANEQFF. DNA of the CDR3: TGTGCCAGCTCGCGGACTAGCGGGGCCAATGAGCAGTTCTTC.

The V and J genes are TRBV5-5 and TRBJ2-5, with 10 bases aligning to TRBD2. The J call is uncertain, as TRBJ2-7 better fits the DNA end. Looked up from germline, CDR1 is SGHKS and CDR2 is YYEKEE (reference sequence). The CDR3 is 16 amino acids. The CDR3 region has the DNA TGTGCCAGCAGCTCCCTCGGGACTAGCGAACCCTACGAGCAGTACTTC. It translates to CASSSLGTSEPYEQYF.

J is TRBJ2-7 and V is TRBV11-2; 9 bases align to TRBD1. CDR1 and CDR2 (germline): SGHAT, FQNNGV. The CDR3 has 16 amino acids. V lost 6 bases to trimming and J lost 2 bases; unmatched junction nucleotides: 11. CDR3 region: CASRFTGTGLTYEQYF. The DNA for the CDR3 is TGTGCCAGCAGGTTTACCGGGACAGGGCTTACCTACGAGCAGTACTTC.

This clone is a singleton in its sample. The V gene is TRBV6-1, the J gene TRBJ1-5; weak D call: TRBD1 (5 bases). CDR1 and CDR2 (germline): MNHNS, SASEGT. This CDR3 is 14 amino acids long. Trimming took 1 base from V and 5 from J, leaving 9 bases between them. CDR3 coding DNA: TGTGCCAGCAGTGAAGGACAGAAATATCAGCCCCAGCATTTT. Protein: CASSEGQKYQPQHF.

The count of this clone is one. The rearrangement joins TRBV11-2 to TRBJ2-5; 7 positions agree with TRBD1. Germline-derived CDR1 and CDR2 are SGHAT and FQNNGV. V gave up 5 bases and J gave up 9 bases; unmatched junction bases: 27. The CDR3 has 19 residues. CDR3 residues: CASSALGVVSDRTPKAQYF. CDR3 nucleotide sequence: TGTGCCAGCAGCGCCTTAGGGGTGGTGTCGGACAGGACCCCCAAGGCCCAGTACTTC.

The chain carries TRBV10-2 and TRBJ2-2; TRBD2 matches at 14 bases. Unmatched junction bases numbered 6, after V lost 3 bases and J lost 6 bases. This CDR3 is 17 amino acids long. Germline V lookup: CDR1 WSHSY, CDR2 SAAADI. CDR3 sequence reads: CASSDHRLAGGPGELFF. The CDR3 DNA is TGCGCCAGCAGTGATCATCGACTAGCGGGGGGGCCCGGGGAGCTGTTTTTT.

V gene TRBV5-4 combines with J gene TRBJ1-2; maybe TRBD1 (6 bases). Germline-derived CDR1 and CDR2 are SGHNT and YYREEE (reference sequence). The V end lost 3 bases, the J end lost 8 bases, and 14 bases lay between the germline ends. The CDR3 extends over 13 amino acids. CDR3 in amino acids: CASSSGQNKGYTF. The DNA of the CDR3 is TGTGCCAGCAGCTCCGGACAGAATAAAGGCTACACCTTC.

The rearrangement uses TRBV7-9 and TRBJ2-2; 11 positions match TRBD1. The germline V gene encodes CDR1 SEHNR and CDR2 FQNEAQ (reference sequence). The junction had 3 bases not matched to a gene; V was cut back by 4 bases and J by 2 bases. The CDR3 is 16 amino acids. The CDR3 nucleotides are TGTGCCAGCAGCTGGGACAGGGGGATTAACACCGGGGAGCTGTTTTTT. Translation: CASSWDRGINTGELFF. The full variable domain, completed using reference TRBV7-9 and TRBJ2-2, is DTGVSQNPRHKITKRGQNVTFRCDPISEHNRLYWYRQTLGQGPEFLTYFQNEAQLEKSRLLSDRFSAERPKGSFSTLEIQRTEQGDSAMYLCASSWDRGINTGELFFGEGSRLTVL.

This clone was seen only a few times. V is TRBV7-2 and J is TRBJ2-3; 9 nucleotides line up with TRBD2. The CDR3 runs 14 residues. Trimming removed 5 bases from V and 8 bases from J; junction bases left unmatched: 8. In germline, CDR1 is SGHTA, CDR2 FQGNSA. CDR3 in amino acids: CASSPGLAQSTQYF. CDR3 nucleotides: TGTGCCAGCAGCCCGGGACTAGCCCAGAGTACGCAGTATTTT. Filled out from reference TRBV7-2 and TRBJ2-3, the complete variable domain reads GAGVSQSPSNKVTEKGKDVELRCDPISGHTALYWYRQSLGQGLEFLIYFQGNSAPDKSGLPSDRFSAERTGGSVSTLTIQRTQQEDSAVYLCASSPGLAQSTQYFGPGTRLTVL.

The chain employs TRBV27 and TRBJ2-7; 9 nucleotides align to TRBD1. With 0 bases clipped from V and 3 bases from J, the junction kept 3 bases outside the gene matches. The CDR3 totals 15 residues. Germline CDR1 is MNHEY and CDR2 is SMNVEV (reference sequence). The DNA of the CDR3 is TGTGCCAGCAGTTTATCAGGGACAGGGAGCTACGAGCAGTACTTC. This sequence encodes CASSLSGTGSYEQYF.

The chain combines TRBV7-8 with TRBJ2-2; TRBD1 matches at 9 bases. Germline-derived CDR1 and CDR2 are SGHVS and FQNEAQ. V gave up 5 bases and J gave up 6 bases; unmatched junction bases: 16. CDR3 size: 18 residues. This CDR3 is CASSVRRTGVDLAGELFF. CDR3 DNA sequence: TGTGCCAGCAGCGTACGGAGGACAGGGGTTGATTTGGCCGGGGAGCTGTTTTTT.

The chain recombines TRBV27 with TRBJ2-4; 11 bases agree with TRBD2. Germline CDR1 reads MNHEY; CDR2 reads SMNVEV (reference sequence). CDR3 size: 20 residues. V shed 6 bases, J shed 0 bases, and the junction held 16 bases outside the gene matches. For the CDR3, the DNA is TGTGCCAGCAGATTAACAGGGGGACTAGCGGTGTCGCTAGCCAAAAACATTCAGTACTTC. Its protein is CASRLTGGLAVSLAKNIQYF.

The genes are TRBV19 and TRBJ1-5, with 7 bases fitting TRBD1. Germline V gives CDR1 LNHDA, CDR2 SQIVND (reference sequence). After removal of 3 bases from V and 1 base from J, the junction contained 9 bases not matched to a gene. The CDR3 has 17 amino acids. The CDR3 loop reads CASSITRGATSNQPQHF. In nucleotides, the CDR3 is TGTGCCAGTAGTATTACCAGGGGGGCAACCAGCAATCAGCCCCAGCATTTT.

This rearrangement joins TRBV27 to TRBJ1-2, with 7 bases matching TRBD1. V lost 3 bases to trimming and J lost 4 bases; unmatched junction nucleotides: 8. CDR1 and CDR2 (germline): MNHEY, SMNVEV (reference sequence). The CDR3 contains 15 residues. The CDR3 nucleotides read TGTGCCAGCAGTTTGAGTCAGGGGGGGGCCTATGGCTACACCTTC. Protein product: CASSLSQGGAYGYTF.

The chain combines TRBV19 with TRBJ2-1, with D unresolved. The V and J ends lost 9 bases and 6 bases respectively, with 21 bases between them. CDR1 and CDR2 (germline): LNHDA, SQIVND (reference sequence). CDR3 length: 15 amino acids. The CDR3 bases are TGTGCCAGCCAAGCCAACCTTAAAATGGCCAATGAGCAGTTCTTC. Translated: CASQANLKMANEQFF.

This chain links TRBV10-3 with TRBJ2-5, with D tentatively TRBD1 or TRBD2 (5 bases each). Germline V gives CDR1 ENHRY, CDR2 SYGVKD. V gave up 5 bases and J gave up 4 bases, with 23 bases separating them. This CDR3 has 17 amino acids. This CDR3 reads CAISPGGEGRDAETQYF. The CDR3 DNA reads TGTGCCATCAGTCCTGGGGGTGAAGGCCGGGACGCAGAGACCCAGTACTTC.

The chain employs TRBV19 and TRBJ1-6; D remains ambiguous. V gave up 1 base and J gave up 8 bases, with 6 bases separating them. Germline V lookup: CDR1 LNHDA, CDR2 SQIVND (reference sequence). This CDR3 has 13 residues. The CDR3 DNA is TGTGCCAGTAGTATAGTTTCGGATTCACCCCTCCACTTT. Encoded protein: CASSIVSDSPLHF.

The chain has TRBV7-6 and TRBJ2-5; a possible D gene is TRBD1 (7 bases). Germline V CDR1 and CDR2: SGHVS, FNYEAQ. V was shortened by 5 bases and J by 5 bases, with 24 bases between the two germline ends. This CDR3 spans 17 amino acids. CDR3 nucleotides: TGTGCCAGCAGCCCCAGAGGGAGGCAGGGGGTCATGGAGACCCAGTACTTC. It codes for CASSPRGRQGVMETQYF.